This T cell receptor beta chain was sequenced in a study of Ad26.COV2.S vaccination and SARS-CoV-2 variants. Study as a whole: Ad26.COV2.S, an intramuscular injection, was given once or twice 56 days apart.

Treatment indicated: some 20 received Ad26.COV2.S at low or high dose, single or two shots; 5 received placebo; per-sample allocation not given. At day 63 after the first vaccine or placebo injection, samples were drawn. This table comes from immunoSEQ multiplex PCR, and its TCRdb copy is limited to in-frame clones, with some not included. The data show fewer than 900,000 clones, roughly 90% seen once. The ends lost 5 bases at V and 4 bases at J; junction bases unmatched: 7. The germline V gene has CDR1 MGHRA and CDR2 YSYEKL. This CDR3 is 16 amino acids long. This clone was seen once. Specimen: peripheral blood, collected in a trial of Ad26.COV2.S vaccine versus placebo. The source of this sequence is a person aged 18-65 years who received the Ad26.COV2.S COVID-19 vaccine or a placebo. The rearrangement joins TRBV4-1 to TRBJ1-5; 11 nucleotides agree with TRBD1. The CDR3 reads CASSDLGQGGNQPQHF. The CDR3 nucleotides are TGCGCCAGCAGCGACTTGGGACAGGGGGGAAATCAGCCCCAGCATTTT.